This T cell receptor (beta chain) derives from a study of CXCR3-negative and CXCR3-positive naive CD8 T cells. At the level of the study: Total TRB output reached 130 million to 150 million reads, about 1.5 +/- 0.3 million per library.

There are 21 residues in the CDR3. Per germline, CDR1 DFQATT and CDR2 SNEGSKA (reference sequence). In regard to this clonotype: Its antigen is not known.

Carrying UMI labels, the TRB cDNA libraries were prepared through 5' RACE. TCRdb re-called the 5' RACE reads; every CDR3 protein appears as one record, without DNA. The sample table includes 90,000 to 95,000 distinct CDR3 sequences. Those CD8+ T cells considered naive were CD45RO-CCR7+CD27+CD95-. Study outcomes and limitations: TRB CDR3 hydrophobicity was greater in CXCR3-positive naive cells than in CXCR3-negative naive cells. Naive subsets were similarly diverse, while memory CD8+ repertoires were much less diverse.

The receptor comes from a human donor in good health. Some clones in this sample may be carry-over from other donors' samples. This chain connects TRBV20-1 to TRBJ2-5; TCRdb returns TRBD2, unconfirmable since there is no DNA. Input material: naive CXCR3- CD8+ T cells from blood. Noted subset: CD45RO-CCR7+CD27+CD95- naive CD8+ T cells lacking CXCR3 (TNR3-). CDR3 sequence: CSARPSTTSGEGPLARETQYF.